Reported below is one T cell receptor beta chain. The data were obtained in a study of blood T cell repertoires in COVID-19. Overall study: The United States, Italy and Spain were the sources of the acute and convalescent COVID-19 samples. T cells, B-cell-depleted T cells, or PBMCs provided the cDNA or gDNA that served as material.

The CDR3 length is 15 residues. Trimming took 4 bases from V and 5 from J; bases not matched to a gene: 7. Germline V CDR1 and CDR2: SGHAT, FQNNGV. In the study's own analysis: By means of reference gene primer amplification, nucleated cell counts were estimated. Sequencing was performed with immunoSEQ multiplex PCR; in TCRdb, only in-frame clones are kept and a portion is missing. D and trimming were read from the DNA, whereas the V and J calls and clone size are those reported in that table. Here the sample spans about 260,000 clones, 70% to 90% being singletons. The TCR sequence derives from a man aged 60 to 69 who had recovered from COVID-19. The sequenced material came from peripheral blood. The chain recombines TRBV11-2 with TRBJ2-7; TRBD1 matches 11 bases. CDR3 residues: CASSSDGDRGNEQYF. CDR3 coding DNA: TGTGCCAGCAGCTCAGACGGGGACAGGGGGAACGAGCAGTACTTC. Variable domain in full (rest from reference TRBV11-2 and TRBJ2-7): EAGVAQSPRYKIIEKRQSVAFWCNPISGHATLYWYQQILGQGPKLLIQFQNNGVVDDSQLPKDRFSAERLKGVDSTLKIQPAKLEDSAVYLCASSSDGDRGNEQYFGPGTRLTVT.